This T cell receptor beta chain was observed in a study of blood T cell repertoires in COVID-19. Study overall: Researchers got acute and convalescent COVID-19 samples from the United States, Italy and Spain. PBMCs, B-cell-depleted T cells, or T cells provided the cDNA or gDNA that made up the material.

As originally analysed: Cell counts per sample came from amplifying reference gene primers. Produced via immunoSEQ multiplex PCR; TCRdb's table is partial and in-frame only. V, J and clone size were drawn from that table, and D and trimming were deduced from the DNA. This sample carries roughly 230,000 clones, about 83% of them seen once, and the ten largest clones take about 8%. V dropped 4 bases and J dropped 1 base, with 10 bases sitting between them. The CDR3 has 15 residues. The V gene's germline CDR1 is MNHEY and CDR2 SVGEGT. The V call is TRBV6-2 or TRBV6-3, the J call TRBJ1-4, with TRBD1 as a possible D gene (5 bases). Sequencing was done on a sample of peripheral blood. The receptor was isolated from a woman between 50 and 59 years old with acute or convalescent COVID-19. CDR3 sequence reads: CASSSSGGTNEKLFF. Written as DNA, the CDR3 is TGTGCCAGCAGTTCGTCCGGGGGAACTAATGAAAAACTGTTTTTT.